This TCR beta chain was found in a study of shared clonotypes between healthy human individuals. At the level of the study: Plates per donor: three CD4 naive, three CD4 memory, two CD8 naive, one CD8 memory. Study conclusions and caveats: Against clonotypes common to all four donors, non-shared ones had lower generation probabilities.

Terminally differentiated effector memory CD45RA+ cells were left out of the naive CD8 fraction, which was CD45RO-negative and positively selected for CCR7. Note on this clone: Its cognate antigen is unknown. Compared with germline, one end of the junction differs, possibly owing to a read error.

The CDR3 runs 14 residues. Per the germline V gene, CDR1 is SGHAT and CDR2 is FQNNGV. Only in-frame clones appear in the TCRdb table, and some are missing; sequencing was by immunoSEQ multiplex PCR. Of around 1,900,000 clones listed, 93% are singletons. The sequencing input was naive CD8+ T cells from PBMCs. The chain uses TRBV11-2 and TRBJ2-5; tentative D call: TRBD2 (5 bases). The sequence came from a young man in good health. Some clones in this sample may be carry-over from other donors' samples. The CDR3 coding sequence is TGTGCCAGCAGCTTCCTAACTAGACAAGAGGCCCAGTACTTC. Its protein product is CASSFLTRQEAQYF.